The TCR beta chain described here comes from a study of blood T cell repertoires in COVID-19. Study at large: PBMCs, B-cell-depleted T cells, or T cells were the source of the cDNA or gDNA that made up the material.

Which cohort a participant joined came from the clinical history participants gave. The assay was immunoSEQ multiplex PCR, and TCRdb's table has in-frame clones only and misses some. The table shows roughly 230,000 clones, with 84% occurring only once. V gave up 0 bases and J gave up 4 bases; unmatched junction bases: 5. The CDR3 covers 15 residues. The germline V gene has CDR1 SGHNT and CDR2 YENEEA. The J gene is TRBJ2-7, the V gene TRBV11-3, with 8 bases identical to TRBD2. This TCR derives from a man between 50 and 59 years old who had recovered from COVID-19. The sequencing input was PBMCs or T cells enriched from blood (not recorded which). The DNA of the CDR3 is TGTGCCAGCAGCTTAGAGGCGGGAGGAGTATACGAGCAGTACTTC. Translating it yields CASSLEAGGVYEQYF. Using reference TRBV11-3 and TRBJ2-7 for the parts outside the CDR3, the full variable domain is EAGVVQSPRYKIIEKKQPVAFWCNPISGHNTLYWYLQNLGQGPELLIRYENEEAVDDSQLPKDRFSAERLKGVDSTLKIQPAELGDSAVYLCASSLEAGGVYEQYFGPGTRLTVT.